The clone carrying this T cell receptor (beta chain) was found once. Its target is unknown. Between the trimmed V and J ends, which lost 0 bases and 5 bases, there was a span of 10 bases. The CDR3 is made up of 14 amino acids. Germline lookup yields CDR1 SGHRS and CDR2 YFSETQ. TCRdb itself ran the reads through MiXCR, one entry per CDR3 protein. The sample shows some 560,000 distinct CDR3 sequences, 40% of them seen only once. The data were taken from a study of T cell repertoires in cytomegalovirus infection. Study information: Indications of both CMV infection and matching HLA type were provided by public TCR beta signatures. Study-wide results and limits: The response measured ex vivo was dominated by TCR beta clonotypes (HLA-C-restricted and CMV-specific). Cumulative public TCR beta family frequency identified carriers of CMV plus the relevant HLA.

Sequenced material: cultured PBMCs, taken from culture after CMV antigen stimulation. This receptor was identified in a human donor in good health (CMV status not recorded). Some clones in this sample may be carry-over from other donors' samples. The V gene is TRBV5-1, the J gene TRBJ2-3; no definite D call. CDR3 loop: CASSLGTDQDTQYF. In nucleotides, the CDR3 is TGCGCCAGCAGCTTGGGTACCGATCAAGATACGCAGTATTTT.